Listed below are T cell receptor beta chains from one sample, sequenced in a study of blood T cell repertoires in COVID-19. Data came from immunoSEQ multiplex PCR; TCRdb stores just in-frame clones and leaves some out. The sample records some 260,000 clones, around 82% being singletons. Sequenced: peripheral blood. The receptors originated from a woman of 80 years or more with active or convalescent COVID-19. CDR3s include the opening cysteine and the closing phenylalanine or tryptophan. The size entry is marked missing in some rows and otherwise reads once, few, many or a size class.

J | V | size | CDR3
TRBJ1-1 | TRBV5-5 | . | CASSWGPDRGSEAFF
TRBJ1-4 | TRBV19 | . | CASSQQGRNEKLFF
TRBJ2-3 | TRBV5-6 | . | CASSSPRWTDTQYF
TRBJ2-1 | TRBV20-1 | . | CSASPQSGSSYNEQFF
TRBJ1-2 | TRBV6-5 | once | CASSQGNTGYGYTF
TRBJ2-3 | TRBV5-5 | . | CASSFGQGTDTQYF
TRBJ1-6 | TRBV27 | . | CASSLRQENSPLHF
TRBJ1-5 | TRBV6-6 | . | CASTGGSNQPQHF
TRBJ1-5 | TRBV20-1 | . | CSASKGEDWQPQHF
TRBJ2-3 | TRBV25-1 | . | CASSKLQGTDMQYF
TRBJ2-5 | TRBV10-3 | . | CAIGGTNQETQYF
TRBJ2-7 | TRBV19 | few | CASSSVDYEQYF
TRBJ2-5 | TRBV6-6 | . | CASSYPGRGETQYF
TRBJ2-7 | TRBV5-1 | . | CASSFRDRANEQYF
TRBJ1-2 | TRBV25-1 | few | CASSTGGAGYTF
TRBJ2-7 | TRBV19 | . | CASRTGTGIVGEQYF
TRBJ1-6 | TRBV5-1 | . | CASSLGSGPGPSSYNSPLHF